This T cell receptor beta chain stems from a study of cytomegalovirus exposure and HLA in healthy donors. Study background: Earlier results showed approximately 120 million unique TCR beta sequences derived from approximately 170 million T cells.

Both 60 Vbeta primers and 13 Jbeta primers went into the PCR. Repertoires were generated with immunoSEQ multiplex PCR, while TCRdb's copy carries only in-frame clones and drops some. Here the sample spans some 78,000 clones, 80% being singletons. To note about this clone: Antigen specificity is unknown. One junction end does not reproduce the germline sequence, and a read error may be involved.

In germline, CDR1 is SEHNR, CDR2 FQNEAQ (reference sequence). The CDR3 contains 17 residues. Study-wide results and limits: In all likelihood, a cluster of highly shared sequence variants was a sequencing artifact. V- and J-gene trimming of TCR beta was linked (in a later analysis) to a missense DCLRE1C variant. An Asian-associated ancestry cluster reportedly showed fewer N-insertions than the roughly 700-donor mean in a later analysis.

Material: PBMCs. The source of this sequence is a man aged 50-59 years in good health and CMV-seropositive. The chain couples TRBV7-9 to TRBJ2-1; no clear D gene. This CDR3 reads CSSSLPPLSLSYNEQFF. For the CDR3, the DNA is TGTTCCAGCAGCTTACCCCCCCTTTCTCTCTCCTACAATGAGCAGTTCTTC.